The clone carrying this T cell receptor beta chain came up many times. Germline lookup yields CDR1 LNHDA and CDR2 SQIVND (reference sequence). The CDR3 contains 12 residues. Deletions cut 6 bases from V and 6 bases from J, with 11 bases between. These data come from a study of shared clonotypes between healthy human individuals. With ten immunoSEQ deep assay plates, unsorted PBMC DNA underwent sequencing. Original analysis: Owing to the provision of junction-only sequences devoid of quality scores by immunoSEQ, filtering differed. Some clones are missing from TCRdb's copy, which holds only in-frame ones; the method was immunoSEQ multiplex PCR. V, J and clone size derive from that table, while D and trimming were established from the DNA sequence. This table holds about 460,000 clones, roughly 80% found once.

V and J are TRBV19 and TRBJ1-1; D possibly corresponds to TRBD1 (6 bases). This receptor was identified in a woman aged 35 to 49 in good health. Some clones in this sample may be carry-over from other donors' samples. The specimen sequenced was PBMCs. The CDR3: CASSTGYAEAFF. DNA for the CDR3: TGTGCCAGTAGCACAGGGTATGCTGAAGCTTTCTTT.